This T cell receptor beta chain was identified in a study of blood T cell repertoires in COVID-19. Sequencing used immunoSEQ multiplex PCR; TCRdb keeps in-frame clones, though not all of them. Among under 300,000 clones listed, 88% were seen once. The germline V gene encodes CDR1 MDHEN and CDR2 SYDVKM. CDR3 length: 14 residues. The V and J ends lost 6 bases and 4 bases, in that order; junction bases with no gene match: 5. This TCR came from a woman aged 40 to 50 who had been exposed to COVID-19. The chain joins TRBV28 to TRBJ1-3; 8 nucleotides agree with TRBD1. The material sequenced was PBMCs or T cells enriched from blood (not recorded which). The CDR3 is CASSPGQAGNTIYF. The CDR3 DNA reads TGTGCCAGCAGCCCGGGACAGGCGGGAAACACCATATATTTT.